A single sample gave rise to the 14 T cell receptor beta chains below, sequenced in a study of blood T cells in healthy people across ages. A J-beta primer mix and a sample-barcoded 5' primer were used in a second PCR of roughly 6 to 11 cycles. TCRdb reprocessed the 5' RACE reads via MiXCR and lists one record per CDR3 protein. The table includes about 1.4 million distinct CDR3 sequences, 59% detected once. The material sequenced was blood. Receptors were obtained from a young man in good health.

The rearrangement joins TRBV10-3 to TRBJ2-7; TRBD2 matches at 10 bases. Germline V CDR1 and CDR2: ENHRY, SYGVKD. The CDR3 has 15 residues. V was pared by 5 bases and J by 7 bases, with 11 bases of the junction left unmatched. The CDR3 sequence: CAISSSGGDYNEQYF. The CDR3, as DNA: TGTGCCATCAGTTCAAGCGGGGGGGATTACAATGAGCAGTACTTC.

The V call is TRBV7-2, the J call TRBJ1-1; 7 bases are shared with TRBD1. The CDR3 has 12 residues. Germline V CDR1 and CDR2: SGHTA, FQGNSA. Unmatched junction bases numbered 6, after V lost 3 bases and J lost 11 bases. The CDR3 sequence is CASSLGQQSAFF. The CDR3 bases are TGTGCCAGCAGCTTGGGACAGCAGAGTGCTTTCTTT.

CDR3 sequence (DNA): TGCGCCAGCAGCCAAGCCAGCGGGAGTTTGAATGAGCAGTTCTTC. Amino acids: CASSQASGSLNEQFF. The chain is built from TRBV4-1 and TRBJ2-1, with TRBD2 matching over 8 bases. Germline assignment: CDR1 MGHRA and CDR2 YSYEKL. Trimming took 1 base from V and 7 from J; bases not matched to a gene: 6. This CDR3 region has 15 residues.

This clonotype came up a few times. This rearrangement joins TRBV20-1 to TRBJ1-1; maybe TRBD1 (5 bases). The germline V gene encodes CDR1 DFQATT and CDR2 SNEGSKA (reference sequence). V was pared by 3 bases and J by 5 bases, with 13 bases between. The CDR3 is made up of 13 amino acids. CDR3 in DNA: TGCAGTGCTAGGCTTGGGGCTGTGACTGAAGCTTTCTTT. Amino acid sequence: CSARLGAVTEAFF.

CDR3 in amino acids: CASSLAEMNEQFF. The CDR3 bases are TGTGCCAGCAGTTTAGCAGAGATGAATGAGCAGTTCTTC. V and J are TRBV27 and TRBJ2-1, with no clear D. CDR3 length: 13 amino acids. V was clipped by 2 bases and J by 7 bases, with 9 bases between them. Germline loops: CDR1 MNHEY, CDR2 SMNVEV (reference sequence).

In nucleotides, the CDR3 is TGCGCCAGCAGCTTCGCCAAGGATACGCAGTATTTT. Translation: CASSFAKDTQYF. V usage is TRBV5-1 and J usage is TRBJ2-3; D gene ambiguous. This CDR3 has 12 amino acids. Looked up from germline, CDR1 is SGHRS and CDR2 is YFSETQ. Trimming left V 2 bases short and J 6 bases short, with 7 bases between. The whole variable domain, remainder taken from reference TRBV5-1 and TRBJ2-3, is KAGVTQTPRYLIKTRGQQVTLSCSPISGHRSVSWYQQTPGQGLQFLFEYFSETQRNKGNFPGRFSGRQFSNSRSEMNVSTLELGDSALYLCASSFAKDTQYFGPGTRLTVL.

This clonotype turned up a few times. The chain recombines TRBV29-1 with TRBJ2-7; TRBD1 aligns across 7 bases. The germline V gene encodes CDR1 SQVTM and CDR2 ANQGSEA. This CDR3 has 14 amino acids. V dropped 2 bases and J dropped 4; count of bases not matched to a gene: 8. CDR3 coding DNA: TGCAGCGTTGAACTCACGGGACAGATATACGAGCAGTACTTC. Translating gives CSVELTGQIYEQYF.

This clonotype showed up just a few times. The rearrangement joins TRBV4-1 to TRBJ1-2, with 8 bases fitting TRBD1. The junction had 8 bases not matched to a gene; V was cut back by 4 bases and J by 4 bases. This CDR3 contains 15 residues. Germline V lookup: CDR1 MGHRA, CDR2 YSYEKL. CDR3 protein: CASSPGGLSGYGYTF. Here the CDR3 DNA reads TGCGCCAGCAGCCCAGGGGGCCTTAGCGGCTATGGCTACACCTTC.

J is TRBJ1-6 and V is TRBV4-1; 7 bases are a match to TRBD1. The length of the CDR3 is 15 residues. Germline V gene lookup returns CDR1 MGHRA and CDR2 YSYEKL. The V segment lost 4 bases and the J segment 5 bases; nucleotides outside the gene matches: 5. CDR3 amino acids: CASSPGDRNNSPLHF. CDR3 in DNA: TGCGCCAGCAGCCCAGGGGACAGAAATAATTCACCCCTCCACTTT.

V gene TRBV5-6 combines with J gene TRBJ2-6; D is ambiguous. The V and J ends lost 0 bases and 15 bases respectively, with 7 bases between them. CDR1 and CDR2 from the germline V gene are SGHDT and YYEEEE. The CDR3 is made up of 11 amino acids. Here the CDR3 DNA reads TGTGCCAGCAGCTTGGTCGGCTACCTGACTTTC. It specifies CASSLVGYLTF.

V usage is TRBV12-3 or TRBV12-4 and J usage is TRBJ2-1, with D possibly called TRBD1 or TRBD2 (5 bases each). The CDR3 consists of 16 residues. Trimming stripped 5 bases from V and 2 bases from J, with 16 bases between. As DNA, the CDR3 is TGTGCCAGCAGTAATCGTGGTGGGGGAACCTACAATGAGCAGTTCTTC. Its translation: CASSNRGGGTYNEQFF.

The V and J genes are TRBV4-3 and TRBJ2-3; 10 nucleotides agree with TRBD2. Germline V gene sequence: CDR1 LGHNA, CDR2 YSLEER. The length of the CDR3 is 15 residues. V shed 1 base, J shed 7 bases, and the junction held 5 bases outside the gene matches. This CDR3 reads CASSQVSGGSYTQYF. CDR3 bases: TGCGCCAGCAGCCAAGTTAGCGGGGGGAGTTATACGCAGTATTTT.

The rearrangement joins TRBV20-1 to TRBJ1-5; a weak D match, TRBD1 (6 bases). CDR1 and CDR2 from the germline V gene are DFQATT and SNEGSKA (reference sequence). V dropped 6 bases and J dropped 3 bases, with 15 bases sitting between them. CDR3 length equals 14 residues. DNA of the CDR3: TGCAGTGCGATCCGGAACAGGGTCAATCAGCCCCAGCATTTT. Its translation is CSAIRNRVNQPQHF.

The chain is built from TRBV25-1 and TRBJ1-2, with D possibly TRBD1 on 5 matching bases. The CDR3 runs to 13 residues. Trimming stripped 6 bases from V and 3 bases from J, with 11 bases between. CDR1 MGHDK and CDR2 SYGVNS come from the germline V gene. The DNA for the CDR3 is TGTGCCAGCAGGATGACAGATTACTATGGCTACACCTTC. Encoded protein: CASRMTDYYGYTF.